This TCR beta chain is from a study of blood T cell repertoires in COVID-19. On the study more broadly: Acute and convalescent COVID-19 specimens originated in the United States, Italy and Spain.

The V gene lost 1 base and the J gene lost 7 bases, with 5 bases spanning the gap. Germline-derived CDR1 and CDR2 are SGHVS and FQNEAQ. The CDR3 spans 11 residues. Sequencing was performed with immunoSEQ multiplex PCR; in TCRdb, only in-frame clones are kept and a portion is missing. The sample has over 30,000 clones, about 90% seen once. The rearrangement uses TRBV7-8 and TRBJ2-7; D unresolved. This sequence was found in a man older than 75 with active COVID-19. The sequenced sample consisted of peripheral blood. The CDR3 protein is CASSLGPEQYF. CDR3 in DNA: TGTGCCAGCAGCTTAGGGCCAGAGCAGTACTTC.